Sequencing of this T cell receptor beta chain was carried out in a study of blood T cell repertoires in COVID-19. Study context: The origin of the acute and convalescent COVID-19 samples was the United States, Italy and Spain. T cells, B-cell-depleted T cells, or PBMCs supplied cDNA or gDNA.

The ends lost 6 bases at V and 5 bases at J; junction bases unmatched: 7. This CDR3 contains 16 residues. Germline V gene lookup returns CDR1 LGHNT and CDR2 FRNRAP. The authors' processing: Quantification of nucleated cells was approximated via reference gene primer amplification. The repertoire was sequenced with immunoSEQ multiplex PCR; TCRdb's copy has only in-frame clones and lacks some. Clone size and V and J calls were adopted from that table, with D and trimming inferred from the DNA. The sample consists of roughly 35,000 clones, about nine tenths of them appearing once. Sequencing used peripheral blood. V and J are TRBV12-5 and TRBJ2-1; 13 bases agree with TRBD2. This TCR derives from a man in his forties or fifties with active or convalescent COVID-19. The CDR3 protein is CASGRTSGSWNNEQFF. For the CDR3, the DNA is TGTGCTAGTGGGAGGACTAGCGGGAGTTGGAACAATGAGCAGTTCTTC.